This T cell receptor beta chain is drawn from a study of shared clonotypes between healthy human individuals. V lost 1 base and J lost 5, with 14 bases in between. CDR1 is MNHEY and CDR2 is SMNVEV in the germline V gene (reference sequence). CDR3 size: 15 residues. Clones were read by immunoSEQ multiplex PCR, and TCRdb kept only the in-frame ones, dropping some. The table has about 2.4 million clones, around nine tenths seen once. Sequences were obtained from naive CD4+ T cells sorted from blood. Noted subset: CD45RA+ positively selected. The TCR originated in a man between 18 and 35 years old in good health. The chain uses TRBV27 and TRBJ1-1; the D is unclear. CDR3 sequence: CASSLWARVGTEAFF. The CDR3 DNA reads as TGTGCCAGCAGTTTATGGGCAAGGGTGGGTACTGAAGCTTTCTTT.